The source of this T cell receptor (beta chain) is a study of T cells after yellow fever vaccination. The CDR3 is 13 amino acids. V lost 4 bases, J lost 8 bases, and 13 bases lay in between. Looked up from germline, CDR1 is SGHNT and CDR2 is YYREEE (reference sequence). TCRdb reprocessed the 5' RACE reads with MiXCR, giving one entry per CDR3 protein. This table holds hundreds of thousands of distinct CDR3 sequences, 3.6% found once. There are a few counts of this clonotype. This sequence originates from a man aged 18 to 29 who received the YFV17D yellow fever vaccine. J is TRBJ2-1 and V is TRBV5-4; possible D gene TRBD1, 8 bases. The sequenced sample was PBMCs, obtained on the day of the yellow fever booster vaccination. The CDR3 is CASSNRGGDEQFF. CDR3 bases: TGTGCCAGCAGCAACAGGGGGGGGGATGAGCAGTTCTTC.